This TCR beta chain was sequenced during a study of blood T cell repertoires in COVID-19. Study-level background: Donors in the United States, Italy and Spain gave samples during acute or convalescent COVID-19.

This CDR3 is 14 amino acids long. Germline CDR1 reads LGHNA; CDR2 reads YNFKEQ. V shed 4 bases and J shed 4 bases, with 14 bases lying between them. This table comes from immunoSEQ multiplex PCR, and its TCRdb copy is limited to in-frame clones, with some not included. The table has 40,000 or so clones, 75% to 90% seen once; the top ten hold about 8.6%. The specimen was peripheral blood. The origin of this receptor is a man between 60 and 70 years old with active COVID-19. V usage is TRBV4-2 and J usage is TRBJ2-7; a weak D match, TRBD2 (6 bases). The CDR3 nucleotides read TGTGCCAGCAGCCCCATCGGGAGAGTGTACGAGCAGTACTTC. It specifies CASSPIGRVYEQYF.